A single sample is the source of the 5 T cell receptor beta chains below, sequenced in a study of regulatory T cells in long-lasting Graves disease listed by TCRdb under 2021. This specimen's time point label, interpreted: persistent/refractory GD, antithyroid drugs over 5 years with positive TRAb. For both TCR sequencing and RNA sequencing, RNA was extracted from PBMCs in TRIzol. The library came from multiplex PCR. TCRdb names Illumina HiSeq 4000 as the instrument used. TCR beta libraries were built with iRepertoire HTBI primers and Arm-PCR amplification of CDR3 regions. TCRdb reran the public reads through fastp at Q25 and MiXCR, keeping productive beta chains. For every CDR3 protein sequence, its rows merge into one entry that carries the most common genes and DNA. This sample holds a few hundred thousand distinct CDR3 sequences; 20% to 25% were observed only once. Of the sample, about 7% is held by the ten largest clones.

This sample comprised peripheral blood mononuclear cells (PBMCs), obtained when the disease was refractory, from a patient treated with antithyroid drugs. The receptor set was obtained from a female donor with Graves disease.

Many counts were recorded for this clonotype. The V and J genes are TRBV12-3 or TRBV12-4 and TRBJ2-5; D is tentatively TRBD1 or TRBD2 (5 bases each). The CDR3 has 17 residues. Trimming pared 5 bases from V and 4 bases from J, leaving 23 bases between. CDR3: CASSTRAGSRRGETQYF. The DNA for the CDR3 is TGTGCCAGCAGTACCCGCGCGGGCTCCCGAAGGGGAGAGACCCAGTACTTC.

This chain joins TRBV4-1 and TRBJ2-2; D is possibly TRBD2 (5 bases). This CDR3 is 15 amino acids long. CDR1 and CDR2 from the germline V gene are MGHRA and YSYEKL. Trimming took 4 bases from V and 4 from J, leaving 13 bases between them. The chain's CDR3 is CASSRGMPSTGELFF. CDR3 DNA: TGCGCCAGCAGCCGAGGGATGCCGAGCACCGGGGAGCTGTTTTTT.

This clonotype was seen repeatedly, ten times or more. The chain has TRBV24-1 and TRBJ2-5; tentatively, D is TRBD1 or TRBD2 (5 bases each). Germline CDR1 is KGHDR and CDR2 is SFDVKD. The V and J ends lost 3 bases and 6 bases respectively, with 10 bases between them. CDR3 length: 13 residues. In nucleotides, the CDR3 is TGTGCCACCAGTGATGACAGACTACAGACCCAGTACTTC. Its protein is CATSDDRLQTQYF.

V is TRBV2 and J is TRBJ2-5; TRBD2 aligns across 7 bases. CDR3 length equals 17 residues. Germline lookup yields CDR1 SNHLY and CDR2 FYNNEI. V dropped 6 bases and J dropped 5; count of bases not matched to a gene: 18. The CDR3 reads CASSDIKLPGGGETQYF. Written as DNA, the CDR3 is TGTGCCAGCAGCGATATCAAGCTGCCGGGAGGAGGGGAGACCCAGTACTTC.

In its sample, this clonotype was seen a few times. The V call is TRBV19, the J call TRBJ2-5; 9 bases line up with TRBD1. Germline trimming cut 3 bases from V and 2 bases from J; bases unmatched to any gene: 7. The length of the CDR3 is 16 residues. The germline CDR1 and CDR2 sequences are LNHDA and SQIVND (reference sequence). CDR3 coding DNA: TGTGCCAGTAGTATCGGGACAGGGTGGGGTCAAGAGACCCAGTACTTC. This encodes CASSIGTGWGQETQYF.